This is a list of T cell receptor beta chains from one sample in a study of regulatory T cells in long-lasting Graves disease. MiXCR, applied by TCRdb to the multiplex PCR reads, yields one record per CDR3 protein. Here the sample spans hundreds of thousands of distinct CDR3 sequences, roughly a sixth being singletons. These data were also filed under a second study, of T cells in Graves' hyperthyroidism and ophthalmopathy.

This specimen consisted of peripheral blood mononuclear cells (PBMCs), obtained at new diagnosis, from a patient treated with antithyroid drugs. All receptors derive from a woman aged 40-60 years with Graves disease. Each CDR3 is given with its conserved first and last residue. A D gene is named only where the DNA matches it firmly. Clone size, where shown, is once, few, many, or a class for clones that have expanded.

v_call	d_call	j_call	clone_size	cdr3_nt	cdr3_aa
TRBV6-5	NA	TRBJ2-3	many	TGTGCCAGCAGTTACTTGCGCGAAGCGTGGGGAGATACGCAGTATTTT	CASSYLREAWGDTQYF
TRBV16	NA	TRBJ2-1	NA	TGTGCCAGCAGTTTTCAGGGAGGTGAGCAGTTCTTC	CASSFQGGEQFF
TRBV3-1	TRBD2	TRBJ2-3	NA	TGTGCCAGCAGCCCTAGCGGGTCTGCAGATACGCAGTATTTT	CASSPSGSADTQYF
TRBV6-1	NA	TRBJ1-3	NA	TGTGCCAGCAGTGACCGGGGGCCAGGAAACACCATATATTTT	CASSDRGPGNTIYF
TRBV5-1	TRBD2	TRBJ2-7	NA	TGCGCCAGCAGCTTGGGGACTAGCGGTACCTACGAGCAGTACTTC	CASSLGTSGTYEQYF
TRBV5-1	NA	TRBJ1-2	few	TGCGCCAGCAGCTTAAGTTCAGGGCGCTATGGCTACACCTTC	CASSLSSGRYGYTF
TRBV7-9	TRBD1	TRBJ2-5	many	TGTGCCAGCAGCGCTGGACAGGGCCGAGAGACCCAGTACTTC	CASSAGQGRETQYF
TRBV28	NA	TRBJ1-2	few	TGTGCCAGCCATTCAAGTAGGTCTAGCTACACCTTC	CASHSSRSSYTF
TRBV20-1	NA	TRBJ2-5	NA	TGCAGTGCTAGAGATTCCAGGGAAGAGACCCAGTACTTC	CSARDSREETQYF
TRBV11-2	TRBD2	TRBJ2-1	few	TGTGCCAGCAGCTTAGTCAGCGGGGGCTTGGTTAATGAGCAGTTCTTC	CASSLVSGGLVNEQFF
TRBV5-1	NA	TRBJ2-7	many	TGCGCCAGCAGCTCGACTGCGGAGGCGTACGAGCAGTACTTC	CASSSTAEAYEQYF
TRBV6-9	TRBD1	TRBJ2-2	NA	TGTGCCAGCAGTTCCCGGACAGGGTACACCGGGGAGCTGTTTTTT	CASSSRTGYTGELFF
TRBV19	TRBD1	TRBJ2-1	NA	TGTGCCAGTAGTATAACCCAGGGGGCCTACAATGAGCAGCTCTTC	CASSITQGAYNEQLF
TRBV4-2	TRBD1	TRBJ1-5	few	TGTGCCAGCAGCCAAGACCCCGACAGGGGAGGTCAGCCCCAGCATTTT	CASSQDPDRGGQPQHF
TRBV28	TRBD1	TRBJ1-1	NA	TGTGCCAGCAGTGGGGGGGACAGGGAAAATACTGAAGCTTTCTTT	CASSGGDRENTEAFF
TRBV4-1	NA	TRBJ1-1	few	TGCGCCAGCAGCCAAGTAATCGCAAAGGCAAGCGATACTGAAGCTTTCTTT	CASSQVIAKASDTEAFF
TRBV7-9	NA	TRBJ2-7	many	TGTGCCAGCAGCACGGGGGACAGAAGCTACGAGCAGTACTTC	CASSTGDRSYEQYF
TRBV12-3/TRBV12-4	NA	TRBJ2-1	few	TGTGCCAGCAGCCAGAAGGCAGTGAGAGACAATGAGCAGTTCTTC	CASSQKAVRDNEQFF
TRBV28	TRBD2	TRBJ2-1	NA	TGTGCCACCGCCCCCCAGCGGGGGGGCTACAATGAGCAGTTCTTC	CATAPQRGGYNEQFF
TRBV12-3/TRBV12-4	NA	TRBJ1-2	NA	TGTGCCAGCACTAACGGGTGGGCCGGGTATGGCTACACCTTC	CASTNGWAGYGYTF
TRBV18	TRBD1	TRBJ2-3	NA	TGTGCCAGCTCAGCAACAACGGGACAGTTGGGCACAGATACGCAGTATTTT	CASSATTGQLGTDTQYF
TRBV19	TRBD1	TRBJ1-3	NA	TGTGCCAGTAGTCTGCACACCGGGACAGGGGGAAACACCATATATTTT	CASSLHTGTGGNTIYF
TRBV12-3/TRBV12-4	NA	TRBJ1-3	few	TGTGCCAGCAGTTCCTCGATAAACACCATATATTTT	CASSSSINTIYF
TRBV19	NA	TRBJ1-1	many	TGTGCCAGTAAGGAAGGAAGGGCGGTAAGGGCTTTCTTT	CASKEGRAVRAFF
TRBV4-1	NA	TRBJ1-1	many	TGCGCCAGCAGCCAAGGAGGGGCCACTGAAGCTTTCTTT	CASSQGGATEAFF
TRBV2	NA	TRBJ1-6	NA	TGTGCCAGCCGGGCATCTCCCGTTTCACCCCTCCACTTT	CASRASPVSPLHF
TRBV12-3/TRBV12-4	NA	TRBJ2-7	many	TGTGCCAGCAGTACGAGGGACGAGCAGTACTTC	CASSTRDEQYF
TRBV4-1	TRBD1	TRBJ1-2	NA	TGCGCCAGCAGCCCGGACAGGGACCATGGCTACACCTTC	CASSPDRDHGYTF
TRBV12-3/TRBV12-4	NA	TRBJ2-4	few	TGTGCCAGCACCAACGCTGCGGGGATTCAGTACTTC	CASTNAAGIQYF
TRBV12-3/TRBV12-4	TRBD1	TRBJ2-7	many	TGTGCCAGCAGTCTCCACGCCGGGACAGCAAAGAGCTCCTACGAGCAGTACTTC	CASSLHAGTAKSSYEQYF
TRBV15	NA	TRBJ1-6	NA	TGTGCCACCAGCAGAGTATTCACTGATTCACCCCTCCACTTT	CATSRVFTDSPLHF
TRBV15	NA	TRBJ1-1	NA	NA	CATSRGEGYGYTFGSGTEAFF
TRBV4-1	NA	TRBJ2-7	few	TGCGCCAGCAGCCAAGTAAGGACGGCGACCTACGAGCAGTACTTC	CASSQVRTATYEQYF
TRBV2	NA	TRBJ1-1	many	TGTGCCAGCAGTGAGGCAAGGGCCACTGAAGCTTTCTTT	CASSEARATEAFF
TRBV29-1	TRBD2	TRBJ2-7	NA	TGCAGCGTTGTGGGGCTAGCGGGGTTCTACGAGCAGTACTTC	CSVVGLAGFYEQYF
TRBV6-1	NA	TRBJ2-7	many	TGTGCCAGCAGTCCATCTCCCGGAGGAGGTTCCTACGAGCAGTACTTC	CASSPSPGGGSYEQYF
TRBV7-2	NA	TRBJ2-7	many	TGTGCCAGCAGCTTAGCGCACAACTCCTACGAGCAGTACTTC	CASSLAHNSYEQYF
TRBV20-1	TRBD2	TRBJ2-7	few	TGCAGTGCGGGTGGGGCGGGGGGAGAGCAGTACTTC	CSAGGAGGEQYF
TRBV7-8	NA	TRBJ1-3	few	TGTGCCAGCAGCTTAGCAATAGGGGGACTCTCTGGAAACACCATATATTTT	CASSLAIGGLSGNTIYF
TRBV4-1	TRBD2	TRBJ2-1	many	TGCGCCAGCAACCCAAGGCTAGCGGGGGGCCCCCTCCGAGACAATGAGCAGTTCTTC	CASNPRLAGGPLRDNEQFF
TRBV9	TRBD1	TRBJ1-1	few	TGTGCCAGCAGCGGACAGGGTGTCACTGAAGCTTTCTTT	CASSGQGVTEAFF
TRBV6-5	NA	TRBJ1-4	NA	TGTGCCAGCAGTTGGAAGGCGACGAATGAAAAACTGTTTTTT	CASSWKATNEKLFF
TRBV12-3/TRBV12-4	NA	TRBJ2-3	many	TGTGCCAGCAGTTTCCAAGATACGCAGTATTTT	CASSFQDTQYF
TRBV27	NA	TRBJ1-5	many	TGTGCCAGCAGTCCAGGACACATCAATCAGCCCCAGCATTTT	CASSPGHINQPQHF
TRBV6-2/TRBV6-3	TRBD1	TRBJ2-7	few	TGTGCCAGCAGTTACAGGGGGCCGAGCGACGAGCAGTACTTC	CASSYRGPSDEQYF
TRBV6-9	NA	TRBJ2-1	few	TGTGCCAGCAGTTACACGGGTACCGGGCAGTTCTTC	CASSYTGTGQFF
TRBV27	TRBD2	TRBJ2-3	NA	TGTGCCAGCAGTACTAGCGGGGGGGCGGTTACGCAGTATTTT	CASSTSGGAVTQYF
TRBV9	NA	TRBJ2-3	many	TGTGCCAGCAGCGTTACAGCGAACACAGATACGCAGTATTTT	CASSVTANTDTQYF
TRBV4-2	TRBD2	TRBJ2-7	NA	TGTGCCAGCAGCCAAGAAAAACTAGCGGACCCCTACGAGCAGTACTTC	CASSQEKLADPYEQYF
TRBV7-8	NA	TRBJ1-1	once	TGTGCCAGCAGCTGGGAGGACAGTGGGTCTGAAGCTTTCTTT	CASSWEDSGSEAFF
TRBV20-1	NA	TRBJ1-5	many	TGCAGTGCTAGAGTTGGTGGAGACTATAGCAATCAGCCCCAGCATTTT	CSARVGGDYSNQPQHF
TRBV28	NA	TRBJ1-1	many	TGTGCCAGCAGTTTGGGGGGGGGATATGAAGCTTTCTTT	CASSLGGGYEAFF
TRBV27	NA	TRBJ1-6	NA	TGTGCCAGCAGACAGGACAGTTTGGGTTCACCCCTCCACTTT	CASRQDSLGSPLHF
TRBV6-1	NA	TRBJ2-4	NA	TGTGCCAGCAGCCGGCCTGGGGGGATTCAGTACTTC	CASSRPGGIQYF
TRBV27	TRBD2	TRBJ2-1	NA	TGTGCCAGCATTGGACTAGCGGGGATGAGGGGGGAGCAGTTCTTC	CASIGLAGMRGEQFF
TRBV19	TRBD1	TRBJ2-1	few	TGTGCCAGTAGTCCTTTATCGGGACAGATAAATGAGCAGTTCTTC	CASSPLSGQINEQFF